This TCR beta chain was retrieved from a study of response to subunit inactivated influenza vaccine. Findings and limits, study-wide: Each seasonal influenza vaccination recruits few new T cells, the authors suggested.

There are a few counts of this clonotype. Its antigen is not identified. The V end was cut by 2 bases, the J end by 0 bases, with 11 bases between. This CDR3 region has 16 residues. The germline gives CDR1 MNHEY, CDR2 SVGAGI. TCRdb re-derived calls from the RT-PCR reads in MiXCR, one entry per CDR3 protein. The data show hundreds of thousands of distinct CDR3 sequences, with approximately 13% seen just once and about an eighth held by the top ten. V gene TRBV6-5 combines with J gene TRBJ1-3; D unresolved. The starting material was PBMCs from blood, obtained around seven weeks after vaccination. This receptor was taken from a man between 45 and 60 years old who received an inactivated influenza vaccine. The CDR3 sequence is CASSYPTSTSGNTIYF. The CDR3 nucleotides are TGTGCCAGCAGTTACCCGACATCAACCTCTGGAAACACCATATATTTT.